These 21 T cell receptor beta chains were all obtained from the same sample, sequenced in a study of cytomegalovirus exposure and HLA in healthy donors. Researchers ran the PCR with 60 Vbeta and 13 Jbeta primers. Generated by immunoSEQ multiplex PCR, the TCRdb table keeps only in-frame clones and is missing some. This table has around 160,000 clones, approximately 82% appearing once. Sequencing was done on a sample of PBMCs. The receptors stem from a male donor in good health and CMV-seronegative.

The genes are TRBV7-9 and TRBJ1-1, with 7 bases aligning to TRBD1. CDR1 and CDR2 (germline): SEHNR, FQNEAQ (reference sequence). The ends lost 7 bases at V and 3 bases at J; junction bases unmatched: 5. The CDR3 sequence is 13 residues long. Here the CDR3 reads CASIRTGDTEAFF. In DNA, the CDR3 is TGTGCCAGCATCAGAACAGGGGACACTGAAGCTTTCTTT.

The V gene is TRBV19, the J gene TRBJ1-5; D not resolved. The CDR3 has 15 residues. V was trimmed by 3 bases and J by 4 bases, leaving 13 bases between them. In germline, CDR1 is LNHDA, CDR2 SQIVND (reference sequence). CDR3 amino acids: CASSMSRGSNQPQHF. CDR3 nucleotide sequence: TGTGCCAGTAGTATGAGTAGAGGGAGTAATCAGCCCCAGCATTTT.

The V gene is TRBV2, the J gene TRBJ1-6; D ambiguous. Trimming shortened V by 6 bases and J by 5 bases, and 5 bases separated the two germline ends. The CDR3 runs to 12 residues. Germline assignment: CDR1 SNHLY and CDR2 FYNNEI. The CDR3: CASRQDNSPLHF. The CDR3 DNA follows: TGTGCCAGCAGACAAGATAATTCACCCCTCCACTTT.

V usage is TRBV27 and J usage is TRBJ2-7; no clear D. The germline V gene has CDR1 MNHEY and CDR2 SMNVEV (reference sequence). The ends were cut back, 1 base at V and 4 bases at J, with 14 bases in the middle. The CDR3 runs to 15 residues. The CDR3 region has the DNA TGTGCCAGCAGTTTATATCCGGGTGCCGGGTACGAGCAGTACTTC. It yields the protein CASSLYPGAGYEQYF.

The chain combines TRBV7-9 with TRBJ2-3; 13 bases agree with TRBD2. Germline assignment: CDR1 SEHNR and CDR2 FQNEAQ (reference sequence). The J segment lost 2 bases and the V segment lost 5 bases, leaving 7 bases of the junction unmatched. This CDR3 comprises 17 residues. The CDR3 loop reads CASSRGTSGTYTDTQYF. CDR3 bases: TGTGCCAGCAGCCGCGGGACTAGCGGGACTTACACAGATACGCAGTATTTT.

Here the CDR3 DNA reads TGTGCCAGCAGCACTAGCGGGAGGTCGGATACGCAGTATTTT. Protein: CASSTSGRSDTQYF. The gene calls are TRBV7-9 and TRBJ2-3; 12 bases map to TRBD2. The germline V gene encodes CDR1 SEHNR and CDR2 FQNEAQ (reference sequence). V was pared by 5 bases and J by 6 bases, with 3 bases of the junction left unmatched. There are 14 residues in the CDR3.

As DNA, the CDR3 is TGTGCCAGCAGCTTAACTAGCGGGACGAATACGCAGTATTTT. This encodes CASSLTSGTNTQYF. The rearrangement joins TRBV7-3 to TRBJ2-3; 8 positions agree with TRBD2. CDR3 length: 14 residues. V dropped 0 bases and J dropped 7; count of bases not matched to a gene: 3. The germline CDR1 and CDR2 sequences are SGHTA and FQGTGA.

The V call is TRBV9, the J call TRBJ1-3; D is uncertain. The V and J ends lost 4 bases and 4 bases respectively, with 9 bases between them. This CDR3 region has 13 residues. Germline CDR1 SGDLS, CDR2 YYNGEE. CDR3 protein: CASSPVPGNTIYF. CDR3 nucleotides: TGTGCCAGCAGCCCCGTTCCCGGAAACACCATATATTTT.

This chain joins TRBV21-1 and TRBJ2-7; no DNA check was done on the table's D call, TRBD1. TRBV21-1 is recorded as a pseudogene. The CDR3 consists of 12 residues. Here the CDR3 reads CASSRDRDEQYF. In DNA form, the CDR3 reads TGTGCCAGCAGCAGGGACAGGGACGAGCAGTACTTC.

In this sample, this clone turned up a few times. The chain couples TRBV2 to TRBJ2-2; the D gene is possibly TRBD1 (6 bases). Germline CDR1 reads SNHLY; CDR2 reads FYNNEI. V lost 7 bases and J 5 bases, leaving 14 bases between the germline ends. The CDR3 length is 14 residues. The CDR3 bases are TGTGCCAGCATTTTCACAGGGTCTACCGGGGAGCTGTTTTTT. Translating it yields CASIFTGSTGELFF. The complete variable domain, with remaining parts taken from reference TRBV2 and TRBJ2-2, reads EPEVTQTPSHQVTQMGQEVILRCVPISNHLYFYWYRQILGQKVEFLVSFYNNEISEKSEIFDDQFSVERPDGSNFTLKIRSTKLEDSAMYFCASIFTGSTGELFFGEGSRLTVL.

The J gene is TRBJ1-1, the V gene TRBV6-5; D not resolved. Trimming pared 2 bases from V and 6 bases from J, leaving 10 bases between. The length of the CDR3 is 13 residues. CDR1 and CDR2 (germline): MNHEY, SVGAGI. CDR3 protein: CASSYTGFAEAFF. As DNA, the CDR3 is TGTGCCAGCAGTTACACCGGGTTCGCTGAAGCTTTCTTT.

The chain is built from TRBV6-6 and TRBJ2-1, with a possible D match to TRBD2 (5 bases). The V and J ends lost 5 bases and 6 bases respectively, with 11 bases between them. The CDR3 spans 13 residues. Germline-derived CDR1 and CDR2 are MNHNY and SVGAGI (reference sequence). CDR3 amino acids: CASSIRDVNEQFF. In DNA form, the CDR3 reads TGTGCCAGCAGTATCCGGGATGTCAATGAGCAGTTCTTC.

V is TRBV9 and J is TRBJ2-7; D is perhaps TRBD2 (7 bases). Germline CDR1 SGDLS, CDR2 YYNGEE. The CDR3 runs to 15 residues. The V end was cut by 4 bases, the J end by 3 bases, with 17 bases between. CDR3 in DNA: TGTGCCAGCAGCCAGGGAGGGACACAGAGCTACGAGCAGTACTTC. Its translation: CASSQGGTQSYEQYF.

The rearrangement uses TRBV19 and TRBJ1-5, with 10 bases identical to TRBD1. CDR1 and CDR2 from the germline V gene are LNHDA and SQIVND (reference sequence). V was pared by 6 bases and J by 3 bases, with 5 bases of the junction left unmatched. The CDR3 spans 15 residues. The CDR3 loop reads CASRGDRGPNQPQHF. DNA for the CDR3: TGTGCCAGTAGGGGGGACAGGGGACCCAATCAGCCCCAGCATTTT.

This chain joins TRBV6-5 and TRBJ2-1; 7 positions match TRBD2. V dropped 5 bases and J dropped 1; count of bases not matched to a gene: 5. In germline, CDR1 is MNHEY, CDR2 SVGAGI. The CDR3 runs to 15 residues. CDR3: CASSQRGESYNEQFF. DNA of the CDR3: TGTGCCAGCAGTCAGCGGGGAGAGTCCTACAATGAGCAGTTCTTC.

CDR3 bases: TGTGCCAGTAGTATTGAGGGATCATCGCTGTTTTTT. Protein: CASSIEGSSLFF. The gene calls are TRBV19 and TRBJ2-2; the D gene is possibly TRBD2 (5 bases). Germline V lookup: CDR1 LNHDA, CDR2 SQIVND (reference sequence). Between the trimmed V and J ends, which lost 3 bases and 13 bases, there was a span of 12 bases. The CDR3 sequence is 12 residues long. Using reference TRBV19 and TRBJ2-2 for the parts outside the CDR3, the full variable domain is DGGITQSPKYLFRKEGQNVTLSCEQNLNHDAMYWYRQDPGQGLRLIYYSQIVNDFQKGDIAEGYSVSREKKESFPLTVTSAQKNPTAFYLCASSIEGSSLFFGEGSRLTVL.

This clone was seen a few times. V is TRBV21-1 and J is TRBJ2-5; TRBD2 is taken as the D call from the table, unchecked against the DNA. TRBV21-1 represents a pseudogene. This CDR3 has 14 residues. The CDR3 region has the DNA TGTGCCAGCAGCAAACTGGTGACTAGCGAGACCCAGTACTTC. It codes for CASSKLVTSETQYF.

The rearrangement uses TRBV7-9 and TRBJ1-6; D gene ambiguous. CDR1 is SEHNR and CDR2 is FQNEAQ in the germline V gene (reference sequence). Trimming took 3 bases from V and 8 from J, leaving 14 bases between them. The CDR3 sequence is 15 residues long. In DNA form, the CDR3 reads TGTGCCAGCAGCTTTAATGGGCCGTCCGATTCACCCCTCCACTTT. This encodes CASSFNGPSDSPLHF.

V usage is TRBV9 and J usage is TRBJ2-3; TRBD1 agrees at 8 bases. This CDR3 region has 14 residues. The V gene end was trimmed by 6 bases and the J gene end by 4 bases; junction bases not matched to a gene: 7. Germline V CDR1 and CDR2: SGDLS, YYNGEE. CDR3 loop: CASTPQGAADTQYF. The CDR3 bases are TGTGCCAGCACACCCCAGGGGGCCGCAGATACGCAGTATTTT.

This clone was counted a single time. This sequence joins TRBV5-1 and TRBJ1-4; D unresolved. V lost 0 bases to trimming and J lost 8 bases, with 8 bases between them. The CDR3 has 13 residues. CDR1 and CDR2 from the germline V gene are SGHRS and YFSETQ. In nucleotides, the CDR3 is TGCGCCAGCAGCTTGGTGGAGATGGAAAAACTGTTTTTT. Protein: CASSLVEMEKLFF. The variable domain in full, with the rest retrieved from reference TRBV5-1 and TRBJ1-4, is KAGVTQTPRYLIKTRGQQVTLSCSPISGHRSVSWYQQTPGQGLQFLFEYFSETQRNKGNFPGRFSGRQFSNSRSEMNVSTLELGDSALYLCASSLVEMEKLFFGSGTQLSVL.

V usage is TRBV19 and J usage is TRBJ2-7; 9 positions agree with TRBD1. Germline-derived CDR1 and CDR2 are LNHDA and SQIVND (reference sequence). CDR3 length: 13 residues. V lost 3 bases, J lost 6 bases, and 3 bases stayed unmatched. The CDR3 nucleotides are TGTGCCAGTAGTATGGGACAGGGCCCCGAGCAGTACTTC. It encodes CASSMGQGPEQYF.